The entry that follows covers one TCR beta chain sequence. The antigen is undetermined. Read coverage stops 3 residues before the CDR3 terminus; the germline J gene supplies the remainder. This specimen belongs to a study of T cell clonality in common variable immunodeficiency. Notes on the study in general: CVID subjects had higher TCRbeta clonality than healthy controls, most marked in about a third. Fewer deletions and N-nucleotide insertions were reportedly seen in common variable immunodeficiency TCR beta sequences.

Sequenced by immunoSEQ multiplex PCR; TCRdb stores in-frame clones only, minus some. The specimen has over 30,000 clones, none found just once. V was clipped by 0 bases and J by 4 bases, with 9 bases between them. Germline loops: CDR1 SEHNR, CDR2 FQNEAQ (reference sequence). The CDR3 runs 14 residues. The source of this sequence is a human donor with common variable immunodeficiency. The sequenced material came from peripheral blood mononuclear cells. The rearrangement links TRBV7-9 to TRBJ1-2; unclear D gene. Incomplete CDR3 DNA: TGTGCCAGCAGCTTAGCAGCTCCAAGCTATGGC. This sequence encodes CASSLAAPSYG. The full CDR3 protein reads CASSLAAPSYGYTF. The entire variable domain, with the rest obtained from reference TRBV7-9 and TRBJ1-2, is as follows: DTGVSQNPRHKITKRGQNVTFRCDPISEHNRLYWYRQTLGQGPEFLTYFQNEAQLEKSRLLSDRFSAERPKGSFSTLEIQRTEQGDSAMYLCASSLAAPSYGYTFGSGTRLTVV.